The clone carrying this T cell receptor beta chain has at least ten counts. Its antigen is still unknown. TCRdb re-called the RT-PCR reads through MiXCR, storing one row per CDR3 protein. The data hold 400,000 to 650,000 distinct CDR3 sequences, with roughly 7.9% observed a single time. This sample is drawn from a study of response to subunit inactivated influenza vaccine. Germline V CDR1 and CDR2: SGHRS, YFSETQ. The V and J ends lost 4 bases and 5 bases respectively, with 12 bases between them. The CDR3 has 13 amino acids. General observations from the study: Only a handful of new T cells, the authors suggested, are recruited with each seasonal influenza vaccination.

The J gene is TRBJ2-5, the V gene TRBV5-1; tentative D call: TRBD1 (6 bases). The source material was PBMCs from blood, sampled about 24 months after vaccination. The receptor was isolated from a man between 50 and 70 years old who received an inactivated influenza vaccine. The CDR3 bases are TGCGCCAGCAGCACGGGACACGGCGAGACCCAGTACTTC. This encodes CASSTGHGETQYF.